The sequence of this T cell receptor beta chain was determined in a study of blood T cells in healthy people across ages. CDR1 is DFQATT, CDR2 SNEGSKA, per germline (reference sequence). The trim removed 2 bases at V and 7 bases at J, leaving 7 bases unmatched. The CDR3 is made up of 13 amino acids. A sample-barcoded 5' primer and a J-beta primer mix were used in a second PCR of about 7 to 12 cycles. In TCRdb, the 5' RACE reads were re-called with MiXCR into one record per CDR3 protein. The sample yields around 820,000 distinct CDR3 sequences, just under 25% seen once. Separately, the same data were catalogued under a study of T cells of mothers and their children.

This receptor was identified in a boy aged 10-17 years in good health. Sequencing was carried out using blood. V usage is TRBV20-1 and J usage is TRBJ2-5, with 7 bases fitting TRBD1. The CDR3 loop reads CSARRDRRPTQYF. The CDR3 DNA is TGCAGTGCTAGAAGGGACAGAAGACCGACCCAGTACTTC.